Included here is one T cell receptor beta chain sequence, with context. Germline CDR1 is SQVTM and CDR2 is ANQGSEA. The CDR3 sequence is 13 residues long. Between the trimmed V and J ends, which lost 6 bases and 1 base, there was a span of 12 bases. Clones were sequenced by immunoSEQ multiplex PCR, and TCRdb holds only the in-frame ones, with some missing. The sample holds around 260,000 clones, about 85% seen once. This entry comes from a study of blood T cell repertoires in COVID-19. Study as a whole: Whether acute or convalescent, the COVID-19 samples came from the United States, Italy and Spain. The analysed material was cDNA or gDNA that came from T cells, B-cell-depleted T cells, or PBMCs.

The J gene is TRBJ1-1, the V gene TRBV29-1; a weak D match, TRBD1 (5 bases). Sequencing was carried out using peripheral blood. This clonotype originated in a man aged 60-69 years with acute or convalescent COVID-19. Written as DNA, the CDR3 is TGCAGCGTCCGGAAAACAGGGAACACTGAAGCTTTCTTT. This encodes CSVRKTGNTEAFF.